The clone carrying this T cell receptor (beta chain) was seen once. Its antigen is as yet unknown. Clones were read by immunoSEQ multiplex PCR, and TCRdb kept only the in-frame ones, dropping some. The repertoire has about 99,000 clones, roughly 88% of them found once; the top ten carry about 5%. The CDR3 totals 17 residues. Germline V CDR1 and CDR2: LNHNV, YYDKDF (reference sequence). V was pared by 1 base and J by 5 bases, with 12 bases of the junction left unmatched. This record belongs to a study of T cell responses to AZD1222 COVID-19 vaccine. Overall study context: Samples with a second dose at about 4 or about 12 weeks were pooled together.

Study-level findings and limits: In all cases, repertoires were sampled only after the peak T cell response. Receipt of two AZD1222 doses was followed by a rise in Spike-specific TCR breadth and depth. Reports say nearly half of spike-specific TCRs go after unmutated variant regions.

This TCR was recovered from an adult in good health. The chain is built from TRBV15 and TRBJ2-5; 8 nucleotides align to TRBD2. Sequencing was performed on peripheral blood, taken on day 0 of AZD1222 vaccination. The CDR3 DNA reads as TGTGCCACCAGCAGAGGGGCCGCAGCGGGGGCCGGCGAGACCCAGTACTTC. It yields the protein CATSRGAAAGAGETQYF. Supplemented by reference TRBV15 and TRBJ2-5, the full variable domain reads DAMVIQNPRYQVTQFGKPVTLSCSQTLNHNVMYWYQQKSSQAPKLLFHYYDKDFNNEADTPDNFQSRRPNTSFCFLDIRSPGLGDTAMYLCATSRGAAAGAGETQYFGPGTRLLVL.